Listed here are 9 T cell receptor beta chains from one sample, sequenced in a study of CD8 T cells in Susac syndrome. RNA totalling about 0.45 to 1 ug underwent reverse transcription with random hexamers. MiXCR, applied by TCRdb to the immunoSEQ multiplex PCR reads, yields one record per CDR3 protein. Altogether about 250,000 distinct CDR3 sequences are present, roughly 95% being singletons, with the ten largest covering less than 0.075%. The sample taken for sequencing was CD4+ T cells from PBMCs. All receptors derive from a human donor with multiple sclerosis.

The rearrangement uses TRBV27 and TRBJ1-5, with D possibly being TRBD1 (6 bases). The germline CDR1 and CDR2 sequences are MNHEY and SMNVEV (reference sequence). The CDR3 extends over 16 amino acids. Trimming removed 10 bases from V and 8 bases from J, with 27 bases in between. This CDR3 reads CATSSRGQANYEPQHF. The CDR3 bases are TGTGCCACCTCCTCTCGGGGGCAGGCTAATTATGAGCCCCAGCATTTT.

The chain uses TRBV6-4 and TRBJ1-2, with 7 bases lining up with TRBD1. The V segment lost 3 bases and the J segment 8 bases; nucleotides outside the gene matches: 9. CDR3 length: 14 residues. The germline gives CDR1 MRHNA, CDR2 SNTAGT. The CDR3 spells CASSEVPGGTGYTF. CDR3 nucleotides: TGTGCCAGCAGTGAGGTGCCAGGGGGGACGGGCTACACCTTC.

The chain's CDR3 is CASRPNQGAVYGYTF. As DNA, the CDR3 is TGTGCCAGCAGACCAAACCAGGGGGCTGTCTATGGCTACACCTTC. The chain links TRBV6-6 to TRBJ1-2; TRBD1 agrees at 8 bases. Germline assignment: CDR1 MNHNY and CDR2 SVGAGI (reference sequence). The CDR3 runs 15 residues. Unmatched junction bases numbered 10, after V lost 6 bases and J lost 4 bases.

The rearrangement uses TRBV7-2 and TRBJ1-5; D may be TRBD1 (6 bases). This CDR3 contains 16 residues. Per the germline V gene, CDR1 is SGHTA and CDR2 is FQGNSA. The V end was cut by 2 bases, the J end by 0 bases, with 11 bases between. CDR3 DNA: TGTGCCAGCAGCTTATTAGGGACACATAGCAATCAGCCCCAGCATTTT. Amino acids: CASSLLGTHSNQPQHF.

This sequence joins TRBV12-3 or TRBV12-4 and TRBJ2-2; 7 positions match TRBD1. V was pared by 11 bases and J by 2 bases, with 11 bases of the junction left unmatched. The CDR3 length is 15 residues. The CDR3 protein is CAWHSGQFNTGELFF. The DNA for the CDR3 is TGTGCCTGGCACTCGGGACAGTTCAACACCGGGGAGCTGTTTTTT.

The chain links TRBV29-1 to TRBJ2-7; no reliable D call. V lost 4 bases to trimming and J lost 6 bases, with 1 base between them. CDR1 and CDR2 (germline): SQVTM, ANQGSEA. The CDR3 has 8 amino acids. The CDR3 region has the DNA TGCAGCGTTGGCGAGCAGTACGTC. It yields the protein CSVGEQYV.

The chain combines TRBV4-2 with TRBJ2-1; 8 bases map to TRBD1. Germline lookup yields CDR1 LGHNA and CDR2 YNFKEQ. With V trimmed by 0 bases and J by 4 bases, 5 bases remained unmatched. The CDR3 extends over 16 amino acids. The CDR3 region is CASSQDWDRSYNEQFF. The DNA of the CDR3 is TGTGCCAGCAGCCAAGATTGGGACAGGAGTTACAATGAGCAGTTCTTC.

CDR3 loop: CASSQVVPGAGNYGYTF. In nucleotides, the CDR3 is TGTGCCAGCAGCCAAGTTGTTCCAGGTGCGGGTAACTATGGCTACACCTTC. J is TRBJ1-2 and V is TRBV4-2; no clear D gene. Per germline, CDR1 LGHNA and CDR2 YNFKEQ. The CDR3 spans 17 residues. V was trimmed by 1 base and J by 1 base, leaving 16 bases between them.

The gene calls are TRBV5-6 and TRBJ2-1; a possible D gene is TRBD2 (6 bases). V was cut by 3 bases and J by 0 bases, with 10 bases left in between. The CDR3 consists of 15 residues. CDR1 and CDR2 (germline): SGHDT, YYEEEE. The DNA of the CDR3 is TGTGCCAGCAGCTCGGGAGTAAACTCCTACAATGAGCAGTTCTTC. Amino acid sequence: CASSSGVNSYNEQFF.